This TCR beta chain was recorded in a study of blood T cell repertoires in COVID-19. Study-level background: Donors in the United States, Italy and Spain gave samples during acute or convalescent COVID-19. The cDNA or gDNA used as material had been derived from T cells, B-cell-depleted T cells, or PBMCs.

Trimming removed 3 bases at V and 4 bases at J, with 6 bases between. Germline V gives CDR1 LNHDA, CDR2 SQIVND (reference sequence). The CDR3 consists of 12 residues. Seattle's enrolled individuals joined amid active infection and were then monitored longitudinally. Under the authors' procedure: Estimated nucleated cell counts came from reference gene primer amplification. Repertoires were generated with immunoSEQ multiplex PCR, while TCRdb's copy carries only in-frame clones and drops some. V and J calls plus clone size are reproduced from that table; the DNA served to infer D and trimming. The data hold under 60,000 clones, with roughly 89% observed a single time.

The chain links TRBV19 to TRBJ1-1; D unclear. This receptor was identified in a woman aged 55 to 70 with COVID-19, enrolled during active disease. Material for sequencing was peripheral blood. In nucleotides, the CDR3 is TGTGCCAGTAGTATCGGTTTCACTGAAGCTTTCTTT. This gives the protein CASSIGFTEAFF.